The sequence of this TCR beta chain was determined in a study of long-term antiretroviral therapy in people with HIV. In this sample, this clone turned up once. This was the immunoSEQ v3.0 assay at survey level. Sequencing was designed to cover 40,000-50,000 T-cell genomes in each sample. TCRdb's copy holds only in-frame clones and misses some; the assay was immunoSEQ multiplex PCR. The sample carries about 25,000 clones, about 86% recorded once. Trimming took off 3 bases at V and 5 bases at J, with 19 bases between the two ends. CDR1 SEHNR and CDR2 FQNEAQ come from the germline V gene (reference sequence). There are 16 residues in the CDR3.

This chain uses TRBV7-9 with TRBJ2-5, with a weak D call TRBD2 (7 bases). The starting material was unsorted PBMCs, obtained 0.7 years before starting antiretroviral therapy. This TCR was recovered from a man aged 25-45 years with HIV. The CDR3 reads CASSFPSPGGGETQYF. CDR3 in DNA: TGTGCCAGCAGCTTTCCTTCTCCGGGGGGCGGTGAGACCCAGTACTTC.